The source of this T cell receptor beta chain is a study of blood T cell repertoires in COVID-19. Study-wide background: The United States, Italy and Spain provided the acute and convalescent COVID-19 samples.

Germline CDR1 and CDR2: DFQATT and SNEGSKA (reference sequence). This CDR3 has 16 residues. J gave up 0 bases and V 3 bases, and 8 bases lay outside the gene matches. Authors' analysis steps: Estimates of nucleated cell counts were drawn from the amplification of reference gene primers. Sequencing was performed with immunoSEQ multiplex PCR; in TCRdb, only in-frame clones are kept and a portion is missing. Clonal size and the V and J genes are those of that table, whereas D and trimming came from the DNA. The table has over 50,000 clones, around 80% seen once. The TCR was taken from an elderly man with acute or convalescent COVID-19. V gene TRBV20-1 combines with J gene TRBJ2-1; TRBD1 agrees at 7 bases. The sequenced material came from peripheral blood. CDR3 sequence reads: CSASHRGRASYNEQFF. Here the CDR3 DNA reads TGCAGTGCTAGTCACAGGGGAAGGGCCTCCTACAATGAGCAGTTCTTC.